This T cell receptor (beta chain) originates from a study of CD8 T cells in ankylosing spondylitis. MiXCR was run by TCRdb on the 5' RACE reads, yielding one entry per CDR3 protein. The repertoire holds over 150,000 distinct CDR3 sequences, with roughly 13% as singletons. The CDR3 is made up of 14 amino acids. Germline lookup yields CDR1 SGHDT and CDR2 YYEEEE. V was shortened by 2 bases and J by 2 bases, with 11 bases between the two germline ends. The rearrangement links TRBV5-6 to TRBJ2-7; D is uncertain. The source of this sequence is a male donor with ankylosing spondylitis or in good health (not recorded which). The sequenced sample consisted of blood, either unsorted or a sorted T cell fraction (not recorded which). The CDR3 nucleotides are TGTGCCAGCAGCTTAGAAAATCGCCCCTACGAGCAGTACTTC. Amino acids: CASSLENRPYEQYF.